This T cell receptor beta chain derives from a study of blood T cell repertoires in COVID-19. About the research overall: The study drew acute and convalescent COVID-19 samples from the United States, Italy and Spain. The cDNA or gDNA used as material had been derived from T cells, B-cell-depleted T cells, or PBMCs.

Study processing details: By means of reference gene primer amplification, nucleated cell counts were estimated. Assay used: immunoSEQ multiplex PCR; TCRdb lists only in-frame clones, some missing. V and J calls and clone size are those listed in that table; D and trimming were worked out from the DNA. Seen here are roughly 70,000 clones, about 93% observed once, and the top ten hold around 9%. The CDR3 length is 14 residues. The V gene's germline CDR1 is SGHTA and CDR2 FQGNSA. Between the trimmed V and J ends, which lost 4 bases and 0 bases, there was a span of 10 bases. The source material was peripheral blood. The J gene is TRBJ2-7, the V gene TRBV7-2, with D tentatively TRBD1 (5 bases). The receptor comes from a human donor in a cohort sampled during active COVID-19. CDR3 in DNA: TGTGCCAGCAGCTACGGACAAGGCTCCTACGAGCAGTACTTC. Translating it yields CASSYGQGSYEQYF.